This TCR beta chain was observed in a study of T cells in Graves' hyperthyroidism and ophthalmopathy. This clonotype appeared many times. Its target is not known. Broader study findings: A model of 13 V-J pairs discriminated ophthalmopathy from stable hyperthyroidism.

With duration under 3 months, ophthalmopathy was active: Clinical Activity Score at least 3, NOSPECS at least 4. The study excluded patients with uncontrolled infection, other autoimmune disease, pregnancy or lactation. Fresh 10 ml peripheral blood yielded PBMCs. TCR beta CDR3 region amplification was performed from RNA transcripts. In the first-round RT-PCR of the TCR CDR3, the HTBI primer set was used. TCRdb called the multiplex PCR reads again in MiXCR, with one record for every CDR3 protein. The sample holds around 600,000 distinct CDR3 sequences, around 14% seen once. This CDR3 is built from 15 residues. Trimming took off 3 bases at V and 0 bases at J, with 10 bases between the two ends. Germline V lookup: CDR1 LGHNA, CDR2 YNFKEQ.

This chain connects TRBV4-2 to TRBJ2-3; TRBD2 is a possible D gene (6 bases). Sequenced material: blood. This receptor was taken from a woman younger than 35 with Graves' ophthalmopathy. The CDR3 coding sequence is TGTGCCAGCAGCCATTATAGCGGTAGCACAGATACGCAGTATTTT. Encoded protein: CASSHYSGSTDTQYF.